Each of the 21 T cell receptor beta chains below was sequenced from the same sample in a study of T cells after yellow fever vaccination. From the 5' RACE reads, TCRdb called clonotypes with MiXCR, one entry per CDR3 protein. The table lists almost 600,000 distinct CDR3 sequences, approximately 12% of them singletons. The specimen comprised PBMCs, sampled on the day of the yellow fever booster vaccination. The source of these receptors is a man aged 30 to 39 who received the YFV17D yellow fever vaccine.

A few counts support this clonotype. The chain employs TRBV3-1 and TRBJ1-1; D is ambiguous. CDR3 length: 12 residues. Germline assignment: CDR1 LGHDT and CDR2 YNNKEL (reference sequence). V dropped 2 bases and J dropped 5 bases, with 6 bases sitting between them. The CDR3: CASSQRWTEAFF. DNA for the CDR3: TGTGCCAGCAGCCAAAGGTGGACTGAAGCTTTCTTT.

A few counts support this clonotype. The J gene is TRBJ1-6, the V gene TRBV28, with 7 nucleotides matching TRBD1. Germline CDR1 is MDHEN and CDR2 is SYDVKM. The CDR3 has 18 residues. After removal of 3 bases from V and 0 bases from J, the junction contained 8 bases not matched to a gene. The CDR3 protein is CASSLGQFLSSYNSPLHF. The CDR3 DNA reads TGTGCCAGCAGTTTGGGACAGTTTCTGAGCTCCTATAATTCACCCCTCCACTTT.

The J gene is TRBJ2-1, the V gene TRBV7-9, with D perhaps TRBD1 (5 bases). The CDR3 has 15 amino acids. Germline V gene sequence: CDR1 SEHNR, CDR2 FQNEAQ (reference sequence). Trimming shortened V by 10 bases and J by 10 bases, and 26 bases separated the two germline ends. CDR3 sequence reads: CATKPPTVLRTEQFF. The CDR3 DNA reads as TGTGCCACCAAACCACCGACAGTCCTGCGAACGGAGCAGTTCTTC.

The table lists this clonotype with a few counts. The chain couples TRBV7-4 to TRBJ2-2; 7 nucleotides align to TRBD2. The CDR3 consists of 16 residues. V shed 3 bases, J shed 2 bases, and the junction held 6 bases outside the gene matches. From germline, CDR1 is SGHVT and CDR2 SQSDAQ. The CDR3 bases are TGTGCCAGCAGCTTTACCGGGACTACCAACACCGGGGAGCTGTTTTTT. Residues: CASSFTGTTNTGELFF.

This clonotype has only a few counts. This sequence joins TRBV7-9 and TRBJ1-3; D remains ambiguous. CDR1 is SEHNR, CDR2 FQNEAQ, per germline (reference sequence). CDR3 length equals 13 residues. The ends were cut back, 9 bases at V and 0 bases at J, with 9 bases in the middle. CDR3 coding DNA: TGTGCCAGTACACTGAACTCTGGAAACACCATATATTTT. This translates into CASTLNSGNTIYF. Complete variable domain (other parts from reference TRBV7-9 and TRBJ1-3): DTGVSQNPRHKITKRGQNVTFRCDPISEHNRLYWYRQTLGQGPEFLTYFQNEAQLEKSRLLSDRFSAERPKGSFSTLEIQRTEQGDSAMYLCASTLNSGNTIYFGEGSWLTVV.

The genes are TRBV6-1 and TRBJ1-4; 10 nucleotides align to TRBD1. Per germline, CDR1 MNHNS and CDR2 SASEGT. The V gene end was trimmed by 8 bases and the J gene end by 6 bases; junction bases not matched to a gene: 6. The CDR3 runs 14 residues. CDR3 sequence reads: CASGRDRGHEKLFF. CDR3 DNA sequence: TGTGCCAGCGGAAGGGACAGGGGACATGAAAAACTGTTTTTT.

This clonotype was found a few times. The J gene is TRBJ1-2, the V gene TRBV6-5; D call uncertain. The CDR3 sequence is 14 residues long. Trimming left V 2 bases short and J 4 bases short, with 11 bases between. Germline lookup yields CDR1 MNHEY and CDR2 SVGAGI. The CDR3 here is CASSYAATRYGYTF. The CDR3 DNA reads as TGTGCCAGCAGTTACGCTGCAACCCGCTATGGCTACACCTTC.

The rearrangement uses TRBV7-6 and TRBJ1-3; D is uncertain. Germline loops: CDR1 SGHVS, CDR2 FNYEAQ. V lost 3 bases and J 0 bases, leaving 9 bases between the germline ends. This CDR3 comprises 15 residues. CDR3 sequence (DNA): TGTGCCAGCAGCTTCTCCGGCAACTCTGGAAACACCATATATTTT. Protein: CASSFSGNSGNTIYF.

Comment on this clonotype: Since a much larger clone is just one base distant, this may be a read error. The chain combines TRBV5-1 with TRBJ2-1; D uncertain. The better agreement between TRBJ2-7 and the DNA end casts doubt on the J call. The CDR3 is 16 amino acids. Per the germline V gene, CDR1 is SGHRS and CDR2 is YFSETQ. The CDR3, as DNA: TGCGCCAGCAGCTTGGAGGCTCTAAGCTCCTACAATGAGCAGTACTTC. Its translation: CASSLEALSSYNEQYF.

The rearrangement links TRBV15 to TRBJ2-5; 8 nucleotides agree with TRBD2. This CDR3 region has 15 residues. After removal of 0 bases from V and 5 bases from J, the junction contained 5 bases not matched to a gene. Per germline, CDR1 LNHNV and CDR2 YYDKDF (reference sequence). The CDR3 here is CATSRDFREGETQYF. Written as DNA, the CDR3 is TGTGCCACCAGCAGAGATTTTCGGGAGGGTGAGACCCAGTACTTC.

This clonotype has more than one count but fewer than ten. The chain has TRBV9 and TRBJ2-2; 13 positions agree with TRBD2. The CDR3 loop spans 16 amino acids. Germline CDR1 reads SGDLS; CDR2 reads YYNGEE. V shed 4 bases and J 6 bases; nucleotides not matched to a gene: 6. This chain's CDR3 is CASSSTSGRDPGELFF. In DNA form, the CDR3 reads TGTGCCAGCAGCTCTACTAGCGGGAGGGACCCCGGGGAGCTGTTTTTT.

Only a few counts were recorded for this clonotype. The gene calls are TRBV18 and TRBJ2-3; D may be TRBD1 (5 bases). From germline, CDR1 is KGHSH and CDR2 LQKENI. The CDR3 runs to 16 residues. Trimming stripped 1 base from V and 0 bases from J, with 11 bases between. The DNA for the CDR3 is TGTGCCAGCTCACCACTAGGGGCTACTAGCACAGATACGCAGTATTTT. Its translation is CASSPLGATSTDTQYF. The full variable domain, with the rest looked up from reference TRBV18 and TRBJ2-3, is NAGVMQNPRHLVRRRGQEARLRCSPMKGHSHVYWYRQLPEEGLKFMVYLQKENIIDESGMPKERFSAEFPKEGPSILRIQQVVRGDSAAYFCASSPLGATSTDTQYFGPGTRLTVL.

J is TRBJ2-3 and V is TRBV20-1; D might be TRBD2 (6 bases). Germline loops: CDR1 DFQATT, CDR2 SNEGSKA (reference sequence). CDR3 length: 13 residues. The ends were cut back, 6 bases at V and 4 bases at J, with 14 bases in the middle. CDR3 region: CSAWPGSSDTQYF. The CDR3 DNA is TGCAGTGCCTGGCCCGGGAGTTCAGATACGCAGTATTTT.

The chain links TRBV20-1 to TRBJ2-7; D not certain. The CDR3 runs to 14 residues. Germline V CDR1 and CDR2: DFQATT, SNEGSKA (reference sequence). The germline V and J ends were trimmed by 1 base and 3 bases, with 13 bases remaining between them. The CDR3 here is CSARARTDGYEQYF. The CDR3, as DNA: TGCAGTGCTAGAGCCCGTACGGACGGCTACGAGCAGTACTTC.

The chain couples TRBV9 to TRBJ2-5; the D is unclear. The CDR3 sequence is 16 residues long. Trimming stripped 3 bases from V and 2 bases from J, with 17 bases between. From germline, CDR1 is SGDLS and CDR2 YYNGEE. The CDR3, as DNA: TGTGCCAGCAGCGCCGCCGACGAAGCTATTCAAGAGACCCAGTACTTC. It encodes CASSAADEAIQETQYF.

This clonotype was picked up many times. This rearrangement joins TRBV4-3 to TRBJ2-5, with TRBD2 identical over 9 bases. Germline CDR1 LGHNA, CDR2 YSLEER. The CDR3 has 15 residues. The V segment lost 1 base and the J segment 5 bases; nucleotides outside the gene matches: 5. As DNA, the CDR3 is TGCGCCAGCAGCCAAGTGCGGGAGGGGTACGAGACCCAGTACTTC. It translates to CASSQVREGYETQYF.

V usage is TRBV13 and J usage is TRBJ1-1, with 7 positions matching TRBD1. With V trimmed by 10 bases and J by 7 bases, 12 bases remained unmatched. This CDR3 region has 13 residues. Per the germline V gene, CDR1 is PRHDT and CDR2 is FYEKMQ (reference sequence). The CDR3 region is CATAPDRVGEAFF. CDR3 DNA sequence: TGTGCCACCGCCCCCGACAGGGTCGGTGAAGCTTTCTTT. The variable domain in full, with the rest retrieved from reference TRBV13 and TRBJ1-1, is AAGVIQSPRHLIKEKRETATLKCYPIPRHDTVYWYQQGPGQDPQFLISFYEKMQSDKGSIPDRFSAQQFSDYHSELNMSSLELGDSALYFCATAPDRVGEAFFGQGTRLTVV.

This clonotype showed up just a few times. The chain joins TRBV5-1 to TRBJ2-1, with D perhaps given as TRBD1 or TRBD2 (5 bases each). Germline V gene lookup returns CDR1 SGHRS and CDR2 YFSETQ. Between the trimmed V and J ends, which lost 0 bases and 0 bases, there was a span of 10 bases. The CDR3 runs 16 residues. DNA for the CDR3: TGCGCCAGCAGCTTGGTACCGGGGCTCTCCTACAATGAGCAGTTCTTC. The encoded protein is CASSLVPGLSYNEQFF.

V is TRBV7-2 and J is TRBJ2-5, with D unresolved. Germline-derived CDR1 and CDR2 are SGHTA and FQGNSA. V lost 2 bases, J lost 5 bases, and 9 bases lay in between. CDR3 length: 13 residues. CDR3 sequence reads: CASSLLGFETQYF. The CDR3 nucleotides are TGTGCCAGCAGCTTATTGGGCTTCGAGACCCAGTACTTC.

The V and J genes are TRBV19 and TRBJ2-2, with 13 positions matching TRBD2. Germline loops: CDR1 LNHDA, CDR2 SQIVND (reference sequence). V shed 5 bases, J shed 4 bases, and the junction held 7 bases outside the gene matches. The CDR3 is made up of 17 amino acids. CDR3 loop: CASSAGTSGIITGELFF. The CDR3, as DNA: TGTGCCAGTAGTGCTGGGACTAGCGGGATAATCACCGGGGAGCTGTTTTTT.

The chain's CDR3 is CASSPRDREETQYF. CDR3 DNA: TGTGCCAGCAGTCCCCGGGACAGAGAAGAGACCCAGTACTTC. The chain couples TRBV27 to TRBJ2-5, with 7 nucleotides matching TRBD1. The V segment lost 5 bases and the J segment 3 bases; nucleotides outside the gene matches: 6. There are 14 residues in the CDR3. Looked up from germline, CDR1 is MNHEY and CDR2 is SMNVEV (reference sequence).